These 26 T cell receptor beta chains were sequenced from one sample in a study of blood T cell repertoires in COVID-19. Assay: immunoSEQ multiplex PCR; the TCRdb copy retains only in-frame clones and omits some. Of around 97,000 clones listed, about 80% were seen once; the top ten hold more than 10%. Sequencing was done on a sample of peripheral blood. The receptors come from a human donor in a cohort sampled during active COVID-19.

The chain links TRBV7-2 to TRBJ2-3; D might be TRBD2 (6 bases). This CDR3 spans 16 amino acids. V gave up 2 bases and J gave up 8 bases, with 20 bases separating them. Germline CDR1 reads SGHTA; CDR2 reads FQGNSA. The CDR3 nucleotides read TGTGCCAGCAGCTTACCCGGGACTCAATTTGGAGGTACGCAGTATTTT. This sequence encodes CASSLPGTQFGGTQYF.

The chain carries TRBV27 and TRBJ1-2, with D hard to call. Germline CDR1 MNHEY, CDR2 SMNVEV (reference sequence). V gave up 8 bases and J gave up 4 bases, with 8 bases separating them. The CDR3 loop spans 11 amino acids. The CDR3 spells CASGESYGYTF. DNA of the CDR3: TGTGCCAGCGGGGAGAGCTATGGCTACACCTTC.

V gene TRBV5-1 combines with J gene TRBJ2-7, with D possibly being TRBD1 (5 bases). This CDR3 is built from 15 residues. Per the germline V gene, CDR1 is SGHRS and CDR2 is YFSETQ. Trimming left V 0 bases short and J 2 bases short, with 12 bases between. CDR3 nucleotide sequence: TGCGCCAGCAGCTTGGAGTCGACAGCAGCCTACGAGCAGTACTTC. It yields the protein CASSLESTAAYEQYF.

The rearrangement links TRBV12-3 or TRBV12-4 to TRBJ1-1, with 8 bases fitting TRBD1. CDR3 size: 13 residues. The J segment lost 4 bases and the V segment lost 7 bases, leaving 5 bases of the junction unmatched. This CDR3 is CASTFTGGTEAFF. CDR3 nucleotide sequence: TGTGCCAGCACTTTCACAGGGGGCACTGAAGCTTTCTTT.

The chain has TRBV30 and TRBJ1-2; 8 bases align to TRBD1. V was clipped by 2 bases and J by 5 bases; unmatched bases: 10. Germline V gives CDR1 GTSNPN, CDR2 SVGIG (reference sequence). This CDR3 is 15 amino acids long. CDR3: CAWSRVRGQLYGYTF. DNA of the CDR3: TGTGCCTGGAGTCGGGTCAGGGGGCAATTGTATGGCTACACCTTC.

V usage is TRBV11-2 and J usage is TRBJ1-1; D is uncertain. The CDR3 loop spans 15 amino acids. V dropped 0 bases and J dropped 4 bases, with 12 bases sitting between them. The V gene's germline CDR1 is SGHAT and CDR2 FQNNGV. The CDR3 loop reads CASSLEGRMGTEAFF. As DNA, the CDR3 is TGTGCCAGCAGCTTAGAGGGCCGGATGGGCACTGAAGCTTTCTTT. The complete variable domain, with remaining parts taken from reference TRBV11-2 and TRBJ1-1, reads EAGVAQSPRYKIIEKRQSVAFWCNPISGHATLYWYQQILGQGPKLLIQFQNNGVVDDSQLPKDRFSAERLKGVDSTLKIQPAKLEDSAVYLCASSLEGRMGTEAFFGQGTRLTVV.

The J gene is TRBJ2-3, the V gene TRBV2, with 7 bases that match TRBD1. The germline CDR1 and CDR2 sequences are SNHLY and FYNNEI. The CDR3 spans 15 residues. V shed 5 bases, J shed 3 bases, and the junction held 8 bases outside the gene matches. The CDR3 sequence is CASSPDRWGTDTQYF. CDR3 sequence (DNA): TGTGCCAGCAGTCCGGACAGGTGGGGTACAGATACGCAGTATTTT.

This chain uses TRBV6-5 with TRBJ1-2, with 9 bases identical to TRBD1. V shed 4 bases and J 0 bases; nucleotides not matched to a gene: 6. Germline V gives CDR1 MNHEY, CDR2 SVGAGI. CDR3 length: 16 residues. The CDR3 region is CASSSLTGGANYGYTF. CDR3 in DNA: TGTGCCAGCAGTTCACTAACAGGGGGCGCTAACTATGGCTACACCTTC.

The chain links TRBV7-2 to TRBJ1-1; 7 bases agree with TRBD1. Germline V gives CDR1 SGHTA, CDR2 FQGNSA. The CDR3 totals 13 residues. J was trimmed by 10 bases and V by 1 base; bases with no gene match: 6. The CDR3 reads CASSLGRGLGAFF. DNA for the CDR3: TGTGCCAGCAGCTTAGGGAGGGGGCTCGGAGCTTTCTTT.

The rearrangement joins TRBV5-1 to TRBJ2-3, with D unclear. The CDR3 extends over 15 amino acids. V was clipped by 0 bases and J by 0 bases, with 8 bases between them. From germline, CDR1 is SGHRS and CDR2 YFSETQ. The DNA for the CDR3 is TGCGCCAGCAGCTTGGTTCGTTCTAGCACAGATACGCAGTATTTT. Residues: CASSLVRSSTDTQYF.

The CDR3 DNA reads TGTGCCACGGGACAGGGGGCTGTAAACACCATATATTTT. Amino acids: CATGQGAVNTIYF. The chain employs TRBV7-2 and TRBJ1-3; 12 bases match TRBD1. CDR3 size: 13 residues. Germline V gene data show CDR1 as SGHTA and CDR2 as FQGNSA. The ends lost 10 bases at V and 6 bases at J; junction bases unmatched: 4.

This sequence joins TRBV18 and TRBJ2-7, with 10 nucleotides matching TRBD2. The germline V gene has CDR1 KGHSH and CDR2 LQKENI. Germline trimming cut 1 base from V and 6 bases from J; bases unmatched to any gene: 9. The CDR3 length is 16 residues. The CDR3 DNA sequence: TGTGCCAGCTCACCACGGTGGGGTAGCGGGGGGTCCGAGCAGTACTTC. It yields the protein CASSPRWGSGGSEQYF.

The V and J genes are TRBV19 and TRBJ1-5, with a weak D call TRBD1 (5 bases). This CDR3 region has 15 residues. In germline, CDR1 is LNHDA, CDR2 SQIVND (reference sequence). V shed 3 bases and J shed 0 bases, with 9 bases lying between them. The CDR3 sequence is CASSMGQISNQPQHF. The CDR3 DNA is TGTGCCAGTAGTATGGGGCAGATTAGCAATCAGCCCCAGCATTTT.

V usage is TRBV5-1 and J usage is TRBJ1-1, with 7 nucleotides matching TRBD1. The CDR3 runs 14 residues. The V and J ends lost 0 bases and 7 bases, in that order; junction bases with no gene match: 6. Germline CDR1 SGHRS, CDR2 YFSETQ. CDR3 residues: CASSLAGRGDEAFF. Written as DNA, the CDR3 is TGCGCCAGCAGCTTGGCGGGCAGGGGGGATGAAGCTTTCTTT.

This chain uses TRBV7-9 with TRBJ2-7, with a tentative D call TRBD2 (6 bases). Trimming took 5 bases from V and 2 from J, leaving 16 bases between them. Germline V gene sequence: CDR1 SEHNR, CDR2 FQNEAQ (reference sequence). The CDR3 covers 15 residues. CDR3 sequence: CASSLDAGQTYEQYF. The CDR3 nucleotides read TGTGCCAGCAGCCTGGACGCGGGGCAAACCTACGAGCAGTACTTC.

This clone came up a few times. V usage is TRBV2 and J usage is TRBJ1-5; TRBD1 agrees at 9 bases. The junction had 3 bases not matched to a gene; V was cut back by 9 bases and J by 3 bases. CDR1 and CDR2 from the germline V gene are SNHLY and FYNNEI. The CDR3 contains 13 residues. The CDR3 protein is CASGQGHNQPQHF. CDR3 bases: TGTGCCAGTGGACAGGGGCACAATCAGCCCCAGCATTTT.

This chain joins TRBV18 and TRBJ1-5; 12 positions agree with TRBD1. V shed 2 bases and J 7 bases; nucleotides not matched to a gene: 3. This CDR3 contains 15 residues. Germline loops: CDR1 KGHSH, CDR2 LQKENI. The CDR3 is CASSPGTGGGQPQHF. The CDR3 nucleotides are TGTGCCAGCTCACCAGGGACAGGGGGCGGGCAGCCCCAGCATTTT.

The chain links TRBV10-3 to TRBJ2-1; weak D call: TRBD2 (6 bases). Germline-derived CDR1 and CDR2 are ENHRY and SYGVKD. V was shortened by 1 base and J by 10 bases, with 11 bases between the two germline ends. This CDR3 has 13 residues. Here the CDR3 DNA reads TGTGCCATCAGTGAGTGGGGAGGAGGCGAGCAGTTCTTC. This gives the protein CAISEWGGGEQFF.

V and J are TRBV18 and TRBJ1-3; tentatively, D is TRBD1 (5 bases). V lost 3 bases, J lost 8 bases, and 11 bases lay in between. CDR1 KGHSH and CDR2 LQKENI come from the germline V gene. The length of the CDR3 is 13 residues. The CDR3 region has the DNA TGTGCCAGCTCACCTCAGGGATTGGACACCATATATTTT. This codes for CASSPQGLDTIYF.

This rearrangement joins TRBV2 to TRBJ2-5; weak D call: TRBD2 (6 bases). The CDR3 length is 14 residues. Trimming cost V 3 bases and J 2 bases, with 10 bases left between them. Germline V gene sequence: CDR1 SNHLY, CDR2 FYNNEI. The CDR3 spells CASSDMGLQETQYF. The CDR3 DNA sequence: TGTGCCAGCAGTGATATGGGACTGCAAGAGACCCAGTACTTC.

The V gene is TRBV7-9, the J gene TRBJ1-2, with D possibly being TRBD1 (6 bases). The CDR3 spans 16 residues. Trimming removed 1 base at V and 0 bases at J, with 12 bases between. Looked up from germline, CDR1 is SEHNR and CDR2 is FQNEAQ (reference sequence). The CDR3 reads CASSLVGEGANYGYTF. Here the CDR3 DNA reads TGTGCCAGCAGCTTAGTAGGAGAGGGGGCTAACTATGGCTACACCTTC.

In its sample, this clone was seen once. In DNA, the CDR3 is TGTGCCAGCAGCTCTAAACAGGGGACTAATGAAAAACTGTTTTTT. It is translated as CASSSKQGTNEKLFF. The chain is built from TRBV5-4 and TRBJ1-4; 7 bases align to TRBD1. With V trimmed by 3 bases and J by 2 bases, 4 bases remained unmatched. Per the germline V gene, CDR1 is SGHNT and CDR2 is YYREEE (reference sequence). This CDR3 comprises 15 residues.

V usage is TRBV6-2 or TRBV6-3 and J usage is TRBJ2-3; 10 bases align to TRBD1. CDR3 size: 15 residues. Germline V gene lookup returns CDR1 MNHEY and CDR2 SVGEGT. J gave up 2 bases and V 6 bases, and 5 bases lay outside the gene matches. The CDR3 spells CASSPGTGVTDTQYF. CDR3 in DNA: TGTGCCAGCAGCCCCGGGACAGGGGTCACAGATACGCAGTATTTT.

This clone came up once. The chain couples TRBV11-2 to TRBJ1-6, with D tentatively TRBD1 (5 bases). In germline, CDR1 is SGHAT, CDR2 FQNNGV. The CDR3 is 16 amino acids. The V end was cut by 7 bases, the J end by 7 bases, with 20 bases between. The CDR3 protein is CASTSARGLLNSPLHF. In nucleotides, the CDR3 is TGTGCCAGCACCTCGGCTAGGGGCCTCCTCAATTCACCCCTCCACTTT.

The rearrangement links TRBV7-9 to TRBJ1-4; TRBD1 agrees at 11 bases. With V trimmed by 4 bases and J by 8 bases, 0 bases remained unmatched. Germline V gives CDR1 SEHNR, CDR2 FQNEAQ (reference sequence). The CDR3 is 13 residues long. CDR3 nucleotides: TGTGCCAGCAGCTGGACAGGGGGCGAAAAACTGTTTTTT. This sequence encodes CASSWTGGEKLFF.

This rearrangement joins TRBV6-1 to TRBJ2-1, with 10 bases identical to TRBD2. J was trimmed by 9 bases and V by 0 bases; bases with no gene match: 8. Per germline, CDR1 MNHNS and CDR2 SASEGT. The CDR3 is 16 amino acids. CDR3 coding DNA: TGTGCCAGCAGTGAAGCTGCTCCGGGACTAGCGCGTGAGCAGTTCTTC. Residues: CASSEAAPGLAREQFF.